This entry lists 15 T cell receptor beta chains sequenced from one sample in a study of graft-versus-host responses after intestinal transplantation. This table comes from immunoSEQ multiplex PCR, and its TCRdb copy is limited to in-frame clones, with some not included. The table lists around 90,000 clones, about nine tenths of them singletons. For these receptors, no antigen is known. Sequencing was performed on unstimulated CD8+ T cells sorted from spleen or lymph node cells, taken before transplant. Source of these receptors: a human donor who was the organ donor for an intestinal transplant.

V and J are TRBV7-9 and TRBJ1-1; 8 nucleotides agree with TRBD1. Unmatched junction bases numbered 7, after V lost 1 base and J lost 3 bases. Germline loops: CDR1 SEHNR, CDR2 FQNEAQ (reference sequence). The CDR3 runs 16 residues. The CDR3 sequence is CASSLGKQGGDTEAFF. The DNA of the CDR3 is TGTGCCAGCAGCTTAGGGAAACAGGGGGGAGACACTGAAGCTTTCTTT.

The rearrangement uses TRBV6-6 and TRBJ1-2; unclear D gene. CDR3 size: 14 residues. Germline V lookup: CDR1 MNHNY, CDR2 SVGAGI (reference sequence). With 7 bases removed from V and 5 bases from J, the gap between germline ends came to 17 bases. The DNA of the CDR3 is TGTGCCAGCACCCCCGGACTGATGCGGTATGGCTACACCTTC. It translates to CASTPGLMRYGYTF.

This clone appeared a few times. The chain uses TRBV29-1 and TRBJ2-3; no definite D call. The CDR3 has 11 amino acids. Trimming cost V 0 bases and J 10 bases, with 8 bases left between them. Germline V CDR1 and CDR2: SQVTM, ANQGSEA. The CDR3 DNA reads as TGCAGCGTTGAAGACAGGCAGGCGCAGTATTTT. Translating gives CSVEDRQAQYF.

This chain joins TRBV29-1 and TRBJ1-6; D ambiguous. There are 11 residues in the CDR3. V gave up 0 bases and J gave up 17 bases, with 11 bases separating them. The germline CDR1 and CDR2 sequences are SQVTM and ANQGSEA. CDR3 in amino acids: CSVEDLGGIHF. The CDR3 DNA is TGCAGCGTTGAAGATCTAGGAGGAATCCACTTT.

J is TRBJ2-2 and V is TRBV18, with a tentative D call TRBD1 (6 bases). V dropped 2 bases and J dropped 0 bases, with 10 bases sitting between them. This CDR3 has 16 amino acids. Per germline, CDR1 KGHSH and CDR2 LQKENI. CDR3 amino acids: CASSPSGHPNTGELFF. CDR3 bases: TGTGCCAGCTCACCATCGGGACACCCGAACACCGGGGAGCTGTTTTTT.

The gene calls are TRBV7-2 and TRBJ1-2, with 8 bases matching TRBD1. With V trimmed by 5 bases and J by 5 bases, 16 bases remained unmatched. The V gene's germline CDR1 is SGHTA and CDR2 FQGNSA. CDR3 length equals 17 residues. The DNA for the CDR3 is TGTGCCAGCAGCCAACCACCGGGACAGGTCGACGGATATGGCTACACCTTC. This gives the protein CASSQPPGQVDGYGYTF.

The CDR3 sequence is CATSRVRVNYGYTF. The CDR3 nucleotides are TGTGCCACCAGCAGAGTTCGGGTGAACTATGGCTACACCTTC. This chain links TRBV15 with TRBJ1-2; D gene uncertain. V lost 1 base, J lost 2 bases, and 8 bases lay in between. Germline V lookup: CDR1 LNHNV, CDR2 YYDKDF (reference sequence). The CDR3 runs to 14 residues.

The CDR3 DNA reads as TGTGCCAGCAGCCCCCACTTGCAATTTAACACAGATACGCAGTATTTT. It yields the protein CASSPHLQFNTDTQYF. The genes are TRBV13 and TRBJ2-3, with no clear D. V shed 5 bases and J shed 2 bases, with 17 bases lying between them. Germline V lookup: CDR1 PRHDT, CDR2 FYEKMQ (reference sequence). The CDR3 consists of 16 residues.

The chain combines TRBV30 with TRBJ2-7; D possibly corresponds to TRBD1 (6 bases). This CDR3 spans 15 amino acids. The V gene's germline CDR1 is GTSNPN and CDR2 SVGIG (reference sequence). Between the trimmed V and J ends, which lost 6 bases and 2 bases, there was a span of 20 bases. CDR3: CACLMTQGTTYEQYF. The CDR3 coding sequence is TGTGCCTGCCTGATGACACAGGGTACAACCTACGAGCAGTACTTC.

The chain carries TRBV2 and TRBJ1-2; possible D gene TRBD1, 5 bases. Trimming stripped 1 base from V and 5 bases from J, with 20 bases between. Germline CDR1 SNHLY, CDR2 FYNNEI. The CDR3 loop spans 17 amino acids. The CDR3 reads CASSEGRVATIQYGYTF. CDR3 nucleotides: TGTGCCAGCAGTGAAGGCAGGGTCGCAACCATACAATATGGCTACACCTTC. The whole variable domain, filled in from reference TRBV2 and TRBJ1-2, reads EPEVTQTPSHQVTQMGQEVILRCVPISNHLYFYWYRQILGQKVEFLVSFYNNEISEKSEIFDDQFSVERPDGSNFTLKIRSTKLEDSAMYFCASSEGRVATIQYGYTFGSGTRLTVV.

The genes are TRBV5-1 and TRBJ2-1, with 10 bases matching TRBD2. Germline-derived CDR1 and CDR2 are SGHRS and YFSETQ. V gave up 0 bases and J gave up 0 bases; unmatched junction bases: 18. CDR3 size: 22 residues. The CDR3, as DNA: TGCGCCAGCAGCTTGGCGGGGGTAGCGGGGGGAGCCGATCTACTCTCCTACAATGAGCAGTTCTTC. Translation gives CASSLAGVAGGADLLSYNEQFF.

The chain has TRBV9 and TRBJ1-2; D is possibly TRBD1 (6 bases). Trimming shortened V by 3 bases and J by 8 bases, and 11 bases separated the two germline ends. CDR1 SGDLS and CDR2 YYNGEE come from the germline V gene. The CDR3 length is 12 residues. The CDR3 is CASSATGKGYTF. CDR3 bases: TGTGCCAGCAGCGCCACAGGGAAGGGCTACACCTTC.

This clone was counted a few times. V and J are TRBV30 and TRBJ1-2, with unresolved D. CDR1 and CDR2 (germline): GTSNPN, SVGIG (reference sequence). This CDR3 comprises 15 residues. V was clipped by 6 bases and J by 4 bases, with 21 bases between them. The chain's CDR3 is CACPGGGRVSYGYTF. The CDR3 DNA reads as TGTGCCTGCCCCGGAGGAGGGAGGGTATCCTATGGCTACACCTTC.

The rearrangement uses TRBV29-1 and TRBJ1-1; D unclear. There are 11 residues in the CDR3. Germline V gene lookup returns CDR1 SQVTM and CDR2 ANQGSEA. With 4 bases removed from V and 3 bases from J, the gap between germline ends came to 6 bases. The CDR3 region is CSVVGYTEAFF. In DNA form, the CDR3 reads TGCAGCGTTGTGGGCTACACTGAAGCTTTCTTT.

V is TRBV7-9 and J is TRBJ1-4, with D uncertain. Germline CDR1 is SEHNR and CDR2 is FQNEAQ (reference sequence). V dropped 3 bases and J dropped 7 bases, with 12 bases sitting between them. The CDR3 totals 14 residues. CDR3 residues: CASSFRQDSEKLFF. The CDR3, as DNA: TGTGCCAGCAGCTTTCGCCAGGATAGTGAAAAACTGTTTTTT. Variable domain in full (rest from reference TRBV7-9 and TRBJ1-4): DTGVSQNPRHKITKRGQNVTFRCDPISEHNRLYWYRQTLGQGPEFLTYFQNEAQLEKSRLLSDRFSAERPKGSFSTLEIQRTEQGDSAMYLCASSFRQDSEKLFFGSGTQLSVL.